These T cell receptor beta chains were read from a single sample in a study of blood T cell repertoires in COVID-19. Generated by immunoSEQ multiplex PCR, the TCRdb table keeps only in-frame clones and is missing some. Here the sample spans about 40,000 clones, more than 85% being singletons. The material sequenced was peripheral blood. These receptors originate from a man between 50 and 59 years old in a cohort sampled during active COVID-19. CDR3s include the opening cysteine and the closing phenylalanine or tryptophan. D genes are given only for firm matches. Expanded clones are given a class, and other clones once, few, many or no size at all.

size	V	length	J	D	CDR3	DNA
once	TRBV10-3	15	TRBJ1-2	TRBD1	CAISEFLPGQGSYTF	TGTGCCATCAGTGAGTTTCTCCCGGGACAGGGGAGCTACACCTTC
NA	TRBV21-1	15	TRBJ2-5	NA	CASSKVGNRKETQYF	TGTGCCAGCAGCAAAGTTGGCAACCGAAAAGAGACCCAGTACTTC
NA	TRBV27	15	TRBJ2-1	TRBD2	CASSFQRGGYNEQFF	TGTGCCAGCAGTTTTCAGCGGGGGGGATACAATGAGCAGTTCTTC
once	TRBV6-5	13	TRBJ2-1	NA	CASSYAAEAPGFF	TGTGCCAGCAGTTACGCGGCGGAGGCCCCCGGGTTCTTC
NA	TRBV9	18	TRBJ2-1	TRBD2	CASSDPGLAGGPYNEQFF	TGTGCCAGCAGCGACCCTGGACTAGCGGGAGGCCCTTACAATGAGCAGTTCTTC
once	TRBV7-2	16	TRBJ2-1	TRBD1	CASSRDRGRLNNEQFF	TGTGCCAGCAGCCGGGACAGGGGGCGCTTGAACAATGAGCAGTTCTTC
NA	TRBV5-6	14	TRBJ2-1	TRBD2	CASSLGLTAGGLFF	TGTGCCAGCAGCTTAGGTCTCACCGCCGGGGGGTTGTTCTTC
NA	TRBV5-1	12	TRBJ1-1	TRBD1	CASSTRQGEAFF	TGCGCCAGCAGCACAAGACAGGGAGAAGCTTTCTTT
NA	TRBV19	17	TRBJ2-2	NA	CASKRARGIYGTGELFF	TGTGCCAGTAAGCGAGCAAGGGGGATCTACGGCACCGGGGAGCTGTTTTTT
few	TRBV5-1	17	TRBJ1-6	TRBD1	CASSSRVDRDGSSPLHF	TGCGCCAGCAGCTCCCGCGTCGACAGGGATGGAAGTTCACCCCTCCACTTT
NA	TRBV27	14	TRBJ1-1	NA	CASTTFPGFTEAFF	TGTGCCAGCACCACATTCCCGGGGTTCACTGAAGCTTTCTTT
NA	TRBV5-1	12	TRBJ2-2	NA	CASTWNTGELFF	TGCGCCAGCACCTGGAACACCGGGGAGCTGTTTTTT
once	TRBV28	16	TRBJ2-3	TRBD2	CASSLLAGGLTDTQYF	TGTGCCAGCAGTTTGCTAGCGGGGGGACTCACAGATACGCAGTATTTT
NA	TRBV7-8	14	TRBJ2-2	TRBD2	CASSAGVGTGELFF	TGTGCCAGTTCAGCGGGAGTGGGGACCGGGGAGCTGTTTTTT
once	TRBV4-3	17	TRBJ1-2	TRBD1	CASSTHWTGLKNYGYTF	TGCGCCAGCAGCACACATTGGACAGGGCTAAAGAACTATGGCTACACCTTC
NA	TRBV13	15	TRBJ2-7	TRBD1	CASSPAGQGASEQYF	TGTGCCAGCAGCCCGGCGGGACAGGGGGCGAGCGAGCAGTACTTC
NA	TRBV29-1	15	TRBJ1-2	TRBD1	CSVVFEGQPPYGYTF	TGCAGCGTTGTTTTTGAGGGACAGCCTCCCTATGGCTACACCTTC
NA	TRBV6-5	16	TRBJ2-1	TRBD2	CASSYALAGVDNEQFF	TGTGCCAGCAGTTACGCTCTAGCGGGAGTGGACAATGAGCAGTTCTTC
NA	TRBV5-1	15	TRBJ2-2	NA	CASSPAAPGAGELFF	TGCGCCAGCAGCCCGGCAGCTCCCGGGGCCGGGGAGCTGTTTTTT
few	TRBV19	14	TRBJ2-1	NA	CASSWGRSHNEQFF	TGTGCCAGTAGCTGGGGGAGGTCCCACAATGAGCAGTTCTTC
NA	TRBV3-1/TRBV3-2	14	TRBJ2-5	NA	CASSQGDWEETQYF	TGTGCCAGCAGCCAAGGAGACTGGGAAGAGACCCAGTACTTC
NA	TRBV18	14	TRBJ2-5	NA	CASSPPLGVETQYF	TGTGCCAGCTCACCACCCCTAGGTGTGGAGACCCAGTACTTC
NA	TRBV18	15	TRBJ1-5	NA	CASYPLNRGEQPQHF	TGTGCCAGCTACCCCCTTAACCGGGGGGAACAGCCCCAGCATTTT
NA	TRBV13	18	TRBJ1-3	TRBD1	CASSGQGGAGSSGNTIYF	TGTGCCAGCAGCGGTCAAGGGGGCGCGGGTAGCTCTGGAAACACCATATATTTT
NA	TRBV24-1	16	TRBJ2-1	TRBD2	CATSRRAGGMYNEQFF	TGTGCCACCAGCCGTCGAGCGGGAGGAATGTACAATGAGCAGTTCTTC